Shown below are 10 T cell receptor beta chains from a single sample sequenced in a study of patients and donors after allogeneic stem cell transplantation. One entry per CDR3 protein, called by TCRdb with MiXCR from the RT-PCR reads. In the table there are roughly 880,000 distinct CDR3 sequences, under 20% of which are singletons. The specimen sequenced was blood, either unsorted or a sorted T cell fraction (not recorded which). The receptors were gathered from a human donor who was either an allogeneic HSCT recipient or a stem cell or donor lymphocyte infusion donor (not recorded which). It is not recorded whose cells these are; they may come from a transplant donor.

As for this clonotype: The final CDR3 position lacks the conserved phenylalanine or tryptophan, pointing to a likely read error. The rearrangement links TRBV4-2 to TRBJ2-7; D is ambiguous. CDR3 length equals 15 residues. V was pared by 0 bases and J by 0 bases, with 9 bases between. From germline, CDR1 is LGHNA and CDR2 YNFKEQ. CDR3 sequence (DNA): TGTGCCAGCAGCCAAGACTGGGATTCCTCCTACGAGCAGTACTAC. This sequence encodes CASSQDWDSSYEQYY.

In its sample, this clonotype was seen a few times. The J gene is TRBJ2-4, the V gene TRBV20-1, with a weak D call TRBD1 (5 bases). This CDR3 is built from 17 residues. Germline V CDR1 and CDR2: DFQATT, SNEGSKA (reference sequence). V was cut by 0 bases and J by 8 bases, with 23 bases left in between. The CDR3 bases are TGCAGTGCTAGAGATCGGCAGGGTAAAACAACGGTGGACATTCAGTACTTC. This sequence encodes CSARDRQGKTTVDIQYF.

This clonotype turned up a few times. V usage is TRBV5-1 and J usage is TRBJ1-1; D possibly corresponds to TRBD1 (5 bases). Trimming shortened V by 0 bases and J by 0 bases, and 15 bases separated the two germline ends. Germline CDR1 reads SGHRS; CDR2 reads YFSETQ. This CDR3 region has 17 residues. The CDR3 sequence is CASSLGGKGRMNTEAFF. The CDR3 DNA sequence: TGCGCCAGCAGCTTGGGAGGTAAGGGACGGATGAACACTGAAGCTTTCTTT.

The rearrangement joins TRBV10-3 to TRBJ1-2; 11 bases align to TRBD1. Per the germline V gene, CDR1 is ENHRY and CDR2 is SYGVKD. This CDR3 contains 13 residues. Trimming removed 10 bases from V and 8 bases from J; junction bases left unmatched: 9. As DNA, the CDR3 is TGTGCCACCTCCGGGACAGGGGGAGGGGGCTACACCTTC. Its protein is CATSGTGGGGYTF.

This clonotype came up a few times. The chain is built from TRBV3-1 and TRBJ1-1; 9 nucleotides align to TRBD1. Germline loops: CDR1 LGHDT, CDR2 YNNKEL (reference sequence). J gave up 6 bases and V 2 bases, and 4 bases lay outside the gene matches. CDR3 length: 14 residues. This CDR3 is CASSQNRQGAEAFF. CDR3 DNA sequence: TGTGCCAGCAGCCAAAACCGACAGGGGGCTGAAGCTTTCTTT. Looking up the rest from reference TRBV3-1 and TRBJ1-1 gives the full variable domain: DTAVSQTPKYLVTQMGNDKSIKCEQNLGHDTMYWYKQDSKKFLKIMFSYNNKELIINETVPNRFSPKSPDKAHLNLHINSLELGDSAVYFCASSQNRQGAEAFFGQGTRLTVV.

A few counts support this clonotype. The rearrangement joins TRBV5-1 to TRBJ2-2; D remains unclear. Trimming cost V 0 bases and J 7 bases, with 10 bases left between them. The CDR3 covers 14 residues. Per the germline V gene, CDR1 is SGHRS and CDR2 is YFSETQ. The CDR3 DNA is TGCGCCAGCAGCTTGGATGTCCAGCACGGGGAGCTGTTTTTT. Amino acid sequence: CASSLDVQHGELFF.

The rearrangement uses TRBV7-8 and TRBJ1-6; maybe TRBD1 (5 bases). This CDR3 is built from 13 residues. CDR1 is SGHVS and CDR2 is FQNEAQ in the germline V gene. The ends were cut back, 0 bases at V and 11 bases at J, with 8 bases in the middle. The CDR3 sequence is CASSLAGGTPLHF. The DNA of the CDR3 is TGTGCCAGCAGCTTAGCGGGGGGAACACCCCTCCACTTT.

The chain recombines TRBV11-1 with TRBJ2-1; unclear D gene. Germline lookup yields CDR1 SGHAT and CDR2 FQDESV (reference sequence). The V end lost 4 bases, the J end lost 2 bases, and 24 bases lay between the germline ends. The CDR3 loop spans 19 amino acids. CDR3 nucleotide sequence: TGTGCCAGCAGCTCCCTGAGGAGAGTAGCCCGAGGCACCTACAATGAGCAGTTCTTC. Amino acids: CASSSLRRVARGTYNEQFF.

This clonotype was recorded at least ten times. The V and J genes are TRBV7-2 and TRBJ2-3; TRBD2 is a possible D gene (5 bases). Trimming shortened V by 5 bases and J by 0 bases, and 15 bases separated the two germline ends. The CDR3 has 16 amino acids. Germline CDR1 SGHTA, CDR2 FQGNSA. In DNA form, the CDR3 reads TGTGCCAGCAGCGAGCGGCTAGCCCTAAGCACAGATACGCAGTATTTT. It encodes CASSERLALSTDTQYF.

The table lists this clonotype with a few counts. The chain is built from TRBV28 and TRBJ2-1; 8 nucleotides align to TRBD2. The CDR3 is 14 amino acids. V shed 4 bases and J 7 bases; nucleotides not matched to a gene: 6. CDR1 is MDHEN, CDR2 SYDVKM, per germline. The CDR3 nucleotides are TGTGCCAGCAGTTGGGGACTAGTGAGGAATGAGCAGTTCTTC. Amino acids: CASSWGLVRNEQFF.